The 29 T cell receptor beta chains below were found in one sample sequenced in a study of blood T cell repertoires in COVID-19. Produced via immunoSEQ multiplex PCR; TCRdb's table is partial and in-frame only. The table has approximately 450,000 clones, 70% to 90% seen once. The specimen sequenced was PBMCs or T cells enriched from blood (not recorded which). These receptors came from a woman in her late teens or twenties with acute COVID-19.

CDR3 DNA: TGTGCCAGCAGTTACGAGGTAAACACTGAAGCTTTCTTT. It encodes CASSYEVNTEAFF. The V and J genes are TRBV6-5 and TRBJ1-1; the D is unclear. CDR1 MNHEY and CDR2 SVGAGI come from the germline V gene. Trimming took 2 bases from V and 2 from J, leaving 6 bases between them. The CDR3 runs to 13 residues.

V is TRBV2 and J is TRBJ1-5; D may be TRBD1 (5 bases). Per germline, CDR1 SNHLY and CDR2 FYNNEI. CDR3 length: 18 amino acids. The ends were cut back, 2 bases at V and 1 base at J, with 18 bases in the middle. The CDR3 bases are TGTGCCAGCAGTGAACTAAGTAGGGACTCCTTAAGCAATCAGCCCCAGCATTTT. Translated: CASSELSRDSLSNQPQHF.

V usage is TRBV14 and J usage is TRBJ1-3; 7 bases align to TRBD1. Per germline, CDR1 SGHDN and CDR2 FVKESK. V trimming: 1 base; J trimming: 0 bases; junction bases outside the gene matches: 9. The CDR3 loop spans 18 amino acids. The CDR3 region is CASSQGTTGTASGNTIYF. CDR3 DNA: TGTGCCAGCAGCCAAGGAACCACCGGGACAGCCTCTGGAAACACCATATATTTT.

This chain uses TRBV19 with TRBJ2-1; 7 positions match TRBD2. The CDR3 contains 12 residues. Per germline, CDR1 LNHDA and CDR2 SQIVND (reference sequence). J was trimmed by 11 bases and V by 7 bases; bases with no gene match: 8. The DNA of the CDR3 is TGTGCCAGTACCGAGCCCGGGACTAAGCAGTTCTTC. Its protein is CASTEPGTKQFF.

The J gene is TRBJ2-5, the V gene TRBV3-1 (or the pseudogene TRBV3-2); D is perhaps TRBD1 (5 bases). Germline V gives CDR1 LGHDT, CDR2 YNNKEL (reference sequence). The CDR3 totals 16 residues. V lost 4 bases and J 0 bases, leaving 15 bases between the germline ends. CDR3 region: CASSPQGAAHQETQYF. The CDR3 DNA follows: TGTGCCAGCAGCCCCCAAGGGGCAGCGCACCAAGAGACCCAGTACTTC.

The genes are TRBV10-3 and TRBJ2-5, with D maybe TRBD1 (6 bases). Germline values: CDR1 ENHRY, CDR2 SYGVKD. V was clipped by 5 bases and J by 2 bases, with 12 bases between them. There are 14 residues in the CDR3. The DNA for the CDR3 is TGTGCCATCAGTACAGGGATCCAGCAAGAGACCCAGTACTTC. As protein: CAISTGIQQETQYF.

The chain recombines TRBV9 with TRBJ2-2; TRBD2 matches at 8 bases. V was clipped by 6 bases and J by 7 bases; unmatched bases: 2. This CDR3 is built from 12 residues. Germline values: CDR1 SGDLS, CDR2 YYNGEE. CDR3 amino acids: CASKRGIGELFF. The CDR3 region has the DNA TGTGCCAGCAAGCGGGGGATCGGGGAGCTGTTTTTT.

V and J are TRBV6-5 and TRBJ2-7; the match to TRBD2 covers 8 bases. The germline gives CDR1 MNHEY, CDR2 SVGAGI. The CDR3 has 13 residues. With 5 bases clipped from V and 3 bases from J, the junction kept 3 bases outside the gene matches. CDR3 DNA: TGTGCCAGCAGTACTAGCGGAAACTACGAGCAGTACTTC. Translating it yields CASSTSGNYEQYF.

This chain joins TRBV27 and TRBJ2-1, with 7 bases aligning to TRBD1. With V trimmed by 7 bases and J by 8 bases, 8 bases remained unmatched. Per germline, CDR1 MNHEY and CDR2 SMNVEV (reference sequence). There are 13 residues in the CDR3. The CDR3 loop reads CASTLHRGDEQFF. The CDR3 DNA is TGTGCCAGCACTCTCCACAGGGGCGATGAGCAGTTCTTC.

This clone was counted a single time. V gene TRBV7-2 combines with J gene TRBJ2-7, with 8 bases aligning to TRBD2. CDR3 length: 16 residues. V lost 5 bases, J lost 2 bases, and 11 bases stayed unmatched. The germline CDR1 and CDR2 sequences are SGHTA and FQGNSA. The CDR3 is CASSPNLSGSTYEQYF. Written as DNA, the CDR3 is TGTGCCAGCAGCCCCAACTTAAGCGGGAGTACCTACGAGCAGTACTTC.

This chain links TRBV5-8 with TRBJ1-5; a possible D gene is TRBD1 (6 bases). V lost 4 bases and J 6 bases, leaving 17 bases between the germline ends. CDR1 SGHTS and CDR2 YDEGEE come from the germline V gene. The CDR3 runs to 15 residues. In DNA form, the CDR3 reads TGTGCCAGCAGCGCCGGGACGGGAGGGGGTCAGCCCCAGCATTTT. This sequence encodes CASSAGTGGGQPQHF.

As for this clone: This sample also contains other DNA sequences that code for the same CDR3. The CDR3 loop reads CASSPGLNYEQYF. The CDR3 coding sequence is TGTGCCAGCAGTCCGGGACTAAACTACGAGCAGTACTTC. V is TRBV27 and J is TRBJ2-7; 7 nucleotides line up with TRBD2. This CDR3 region has 13 residues. V trimming: 5 bases; J trimming: 3 bases; junction bases outside the gene matches: 4. Germline values: CDR1 MNHEY, CDR2 SMNVEV (reference sequence).

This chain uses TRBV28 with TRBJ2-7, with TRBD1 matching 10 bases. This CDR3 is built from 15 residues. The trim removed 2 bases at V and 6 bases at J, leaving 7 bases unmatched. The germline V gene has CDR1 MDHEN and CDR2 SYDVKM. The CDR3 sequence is CASSLIRTGGGEQYF. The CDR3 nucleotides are TGTGCCAGCAGTTTAATTAGGACAGGGGGAGGCGAGCAGTACTTC.

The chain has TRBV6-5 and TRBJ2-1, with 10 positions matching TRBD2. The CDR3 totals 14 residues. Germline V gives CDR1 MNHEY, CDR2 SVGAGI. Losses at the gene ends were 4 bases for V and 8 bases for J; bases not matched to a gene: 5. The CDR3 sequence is CASSLLAGGDEQFF. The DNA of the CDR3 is TGTGCCAGCAGTTTATTAGCGGGGGGAGATGAGCAGTTCTTC.

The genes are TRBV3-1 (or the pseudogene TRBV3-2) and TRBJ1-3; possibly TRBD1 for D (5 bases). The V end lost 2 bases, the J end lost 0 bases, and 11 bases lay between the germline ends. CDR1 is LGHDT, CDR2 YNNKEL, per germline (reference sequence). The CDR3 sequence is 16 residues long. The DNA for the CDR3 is TGTGCCAGCAGCCAATACACGGGACTCTCTGGAAACACCATATATTTT. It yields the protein CASSQYTGLSGNTIYF.

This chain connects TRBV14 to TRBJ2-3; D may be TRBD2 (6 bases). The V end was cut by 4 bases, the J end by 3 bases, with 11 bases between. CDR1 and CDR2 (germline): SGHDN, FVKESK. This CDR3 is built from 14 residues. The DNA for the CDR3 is TGTGCCAGCAGCCGGGGACTGAAGACAGATACGCAGTATTTT. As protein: CASSRGLKTDTQYF.

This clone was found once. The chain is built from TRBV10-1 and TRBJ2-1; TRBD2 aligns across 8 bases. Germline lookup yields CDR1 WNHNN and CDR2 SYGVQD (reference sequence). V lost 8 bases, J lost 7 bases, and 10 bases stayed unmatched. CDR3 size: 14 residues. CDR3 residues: CASSGSGRGNEQFF. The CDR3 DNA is TGCGCCAGCTCTGGAAGCGGGAGAGGTAATGAGCAGTTCTTC.

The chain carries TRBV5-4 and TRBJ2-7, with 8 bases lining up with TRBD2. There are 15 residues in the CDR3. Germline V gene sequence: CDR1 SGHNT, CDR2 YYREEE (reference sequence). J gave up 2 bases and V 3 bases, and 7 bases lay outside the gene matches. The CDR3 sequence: CASSWAAGDTYEQYF. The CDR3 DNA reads TGTGCCAGCAGCTGGGCAGCGGGAGATACCTACGAGCAGTACTTC.

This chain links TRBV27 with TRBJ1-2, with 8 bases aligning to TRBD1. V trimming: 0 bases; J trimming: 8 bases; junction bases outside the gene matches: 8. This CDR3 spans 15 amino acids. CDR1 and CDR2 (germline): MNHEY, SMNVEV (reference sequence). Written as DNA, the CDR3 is TGTGCCAGCAGTTTATCCGCGACAGGGGTGAGAGGCTACACCTTC. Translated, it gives CASSLSATGVRGYTF.

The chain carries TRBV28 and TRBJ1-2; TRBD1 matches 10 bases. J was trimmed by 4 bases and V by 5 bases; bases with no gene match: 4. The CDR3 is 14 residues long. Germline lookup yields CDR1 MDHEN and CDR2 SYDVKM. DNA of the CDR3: TGTGCCAGCAGTCCCGGGACAGGGGCCTATGGCTACACCTTC. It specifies CASSPGTGAYGYTF.

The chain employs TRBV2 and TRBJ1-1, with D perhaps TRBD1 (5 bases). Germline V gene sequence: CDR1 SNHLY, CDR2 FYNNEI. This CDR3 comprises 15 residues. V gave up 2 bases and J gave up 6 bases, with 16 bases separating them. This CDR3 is CASSELPEGWAEAFF. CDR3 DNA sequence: TGTGCCAGCAGTGAACTCCCGGAGGGGTGGGCTGAAGCTTTCTTT.

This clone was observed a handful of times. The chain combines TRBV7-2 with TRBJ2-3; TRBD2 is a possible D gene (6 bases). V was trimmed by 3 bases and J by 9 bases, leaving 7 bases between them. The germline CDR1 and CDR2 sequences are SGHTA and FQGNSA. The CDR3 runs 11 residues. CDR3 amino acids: CASSFGSTQYF. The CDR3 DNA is TGTGCCAGCAGCTTCGGGAGCACGCAGTATTTT.

The CDR3: CASSSGFTGGIGNTIYF. The DNA for the CDR3 is TGTGCCAGCAGCTCCGGCTTCACAGGGGGAATAGGAAACACCATATATTTT. This chain uses TRBV7-9 with TRBJ1-3, with 8 nucleotides matching TRBD1. The CDR3 is made up of 17 amino acids. The germline V gene encodes CDR1 SEHNR and CDR2 FQNEAQ (reference sequence). Trimming cost V 4 bases and J 4 bases; bases outside gene matches: 12. Looking up the rest from reference TRBV7-9 and TRBJ1-3 gives the full variable domain: DTGVSQNPRHKITKRGQNVTFRCDPISEHNRLYWYRQTLGQGPEFLTYFQNEAQLEKSRLLSDRFSAERPKGSFSTLEIQRTEQGDSAMYLCASSSGFTGGIGNTIYFGEGSWLTVV.

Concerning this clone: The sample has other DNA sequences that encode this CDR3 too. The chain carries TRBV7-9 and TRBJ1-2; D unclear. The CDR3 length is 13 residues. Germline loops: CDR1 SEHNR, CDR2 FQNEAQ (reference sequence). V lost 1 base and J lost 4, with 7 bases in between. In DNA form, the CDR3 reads TGTGCCAGCAGCTTAGGGGCAGGCTATGGCTACACCTTC. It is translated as CASSLGAGYGYTF.

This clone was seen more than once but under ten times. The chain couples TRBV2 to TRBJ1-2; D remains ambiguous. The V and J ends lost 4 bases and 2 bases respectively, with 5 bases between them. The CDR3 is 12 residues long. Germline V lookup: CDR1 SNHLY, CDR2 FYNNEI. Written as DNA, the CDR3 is TGTGCCAGCAGTGGCGTAAACTATGGCTACACCTTC. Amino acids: CASSGVNYGYTF.

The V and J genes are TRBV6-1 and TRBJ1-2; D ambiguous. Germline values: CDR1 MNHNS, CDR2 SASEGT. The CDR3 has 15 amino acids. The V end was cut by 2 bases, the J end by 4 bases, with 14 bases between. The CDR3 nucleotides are TGTGCCAGCAGTGAAACGGGCGGGGTAAGCTATGGCTACACCTTC. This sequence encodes CASSETGGVSYGYTF.

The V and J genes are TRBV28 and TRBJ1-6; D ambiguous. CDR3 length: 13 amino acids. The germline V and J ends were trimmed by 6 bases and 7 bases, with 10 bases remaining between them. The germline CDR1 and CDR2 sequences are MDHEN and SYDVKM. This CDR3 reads CASRSSRNSPLHF. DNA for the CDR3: TGTGCCAGCAGATCCTCGCGAAATTCACCCCTCCACTTT.

The CDR3 sequence: CASRLDGGASTGELFF. CDR3 DNA sequence: TGCGCCAGCCGTCTGGACGGGGGGGCCAGTACCGGGGAGCTGTTTTTT. The rearrangement joins TRBV5-1 to TRBJ2-2; 8 positions agree with TRBD2. This CDR3 has 16 residues. The trim removed 7 bases at V and 5 bases at J, leaving 13 bases unmatched. Germline values: CDR1 SGHRS, CDR2 YFSETQ.

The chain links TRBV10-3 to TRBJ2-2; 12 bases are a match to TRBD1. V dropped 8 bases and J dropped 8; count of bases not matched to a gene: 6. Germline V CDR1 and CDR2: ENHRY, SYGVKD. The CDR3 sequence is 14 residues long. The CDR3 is CAIGGQGASGELFF. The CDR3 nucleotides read TGTGCCATCGGGGGACAGGGGGCATCGGGGGAGCTGTTTTTT.